The subject of this entry is one TCR beta chain. V was clipped by 4 bases and J by 0 bases, with 16 bases between them. Germline-derived CDR1 and CDR2 are MDHEN and SYDVKM. CDR3 length: 17 residues. This sample is drawn from a study of shared T cell receptors in the human thymus. The repertoire was sequenced with immunoSEQ multiplex PCR; TCRdb's copy has only in-frame clones and lacks some. The sample lists about 540,000 clones, about 80% occurring once. The sample was also linked to a second study, of human thymus T cells. That work contributes: The source of the thymus tissue was resections taken during corrective heart surgery. Seemingly biased V and J gene usage marked thymic and blood repertoires. Highly overlapping thymic repertoires in unrelated individuals were reported by related research.

The TCR originated in a boy in the first two years of life with a congenital heart defect. The sequenced sample consisted of thymocytes. The V gene is TRBV28, the J gene TRBJ1-5; weak D call: TRBD1 (5 bases). The CDR3 bases are TGTGCCAGCAGTTCCCGACAGTTTCCTAATAGCAATCAGCCCCAGCATTTT. It yields the protein CASSSRQFPNSNQPQHF.